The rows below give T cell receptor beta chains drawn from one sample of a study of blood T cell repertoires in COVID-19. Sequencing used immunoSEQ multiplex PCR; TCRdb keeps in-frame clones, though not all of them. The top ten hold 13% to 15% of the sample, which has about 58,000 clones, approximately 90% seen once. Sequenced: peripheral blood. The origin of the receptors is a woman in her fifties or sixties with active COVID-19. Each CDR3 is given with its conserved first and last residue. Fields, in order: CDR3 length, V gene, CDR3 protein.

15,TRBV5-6,CASRRGQGAYNEQFF
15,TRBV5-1,CASSLGQRTIETQYF
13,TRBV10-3,CAISESRDYEQYF
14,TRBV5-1,CASSLLDQADTQYF
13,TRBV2,CASLQELNTEAFF
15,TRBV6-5,CASEGLLSSGNTIYF
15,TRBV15,CATSRVGEGAYEQFF
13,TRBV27,CASSSGQGTGYTF
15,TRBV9,CASSVGTGVYYGYTF
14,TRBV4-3,CASSLESLYNEQFF
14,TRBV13,CASRRGGGGPEAFF
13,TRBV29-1,CSVKTGGVNEQFF
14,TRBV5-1,CASSYQEDTGELFF
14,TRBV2,CASSERSVSQPQHF
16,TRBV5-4,CASSLGTGGNYNEQFF
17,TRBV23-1,CASSLPPGLAGQETQYF
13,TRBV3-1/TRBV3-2,CASSQGVSGGAVF
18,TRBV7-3,CASSLKGTSGGGTDTQYF
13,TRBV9,CASSATGRLGYTF
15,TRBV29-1,CSVEEGAGSLREQYF
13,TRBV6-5,CASSYTDGLEAFF
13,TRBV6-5,CASSYQGPFEQYF
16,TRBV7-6,CASSLGATGTGVGYTF
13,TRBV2,CASRVEGGQPQHF
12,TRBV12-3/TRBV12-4,CASAKRGRSAFF
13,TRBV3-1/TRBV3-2,CASSFGQPYGYTF
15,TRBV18,CASSPEGRSGNTIYF
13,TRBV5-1,CASSLTDNTEAFF
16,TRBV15,CATSSGPGQGNEKLFF
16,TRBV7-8,CASSPGQGSGNQPQHF
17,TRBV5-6,CASSPRTGKGSNEKLFF
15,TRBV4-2,CASSQERINTGELFF
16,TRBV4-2,CASSQAGGYSGNTIYF
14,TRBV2,CASSDRGSNQPQHF
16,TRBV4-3,CASSQEGGQANSPLHF
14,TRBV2,CASSLGSSGNTIYF
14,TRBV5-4,CASSSEGGYTEAFF
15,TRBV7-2,CASSLTRDSWNEQFF
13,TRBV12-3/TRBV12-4,CASSYGRAQPQHF
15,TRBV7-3,CASSSGQGGNSPLHF
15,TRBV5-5,CASSLARTGVNTIYF
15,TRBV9,CASSVGTDHIYEQYF
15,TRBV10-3,CAISELAGGEDTQYF
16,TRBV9,CASSVSGGEITGELFF
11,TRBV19,CASSEPLKAFF
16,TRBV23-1,CASSLLAGGHGGELFF
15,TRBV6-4,CASSDPRQGAYEQYF
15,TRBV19,CASSFFTGVNSPLHF
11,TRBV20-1,CSASPGYGYTF